This TCR beta chain was identified during a study of control samples from healthy donors and cancer patients. Produced via immunoSEQ multiplex PCR; TCRdb's table is partial and in-frame only. The sample data list 150,000 to 200,000 clones. Germline V CDR1 and CDR2: MGHRA, YSYEKL. The CDR3 spans 15 residues. Deletions cut 0 bases from V and 6 bases from J, with 11 bases between. Input material: blood. The clonotype was recovered from a woman aged 25-40 years in good health. The V gene is TRBV4-1, the J gene TRBJ1-4, with D unresolved. CDR3 residues: CASSQEPPPDEKLFF. The CDR3 DNA follows: TGCGCCAGCAGCCAAGAGCCCCCCCCGGATGAAAAACTGTTTTTT.